Following are 16 T cell receptor beta chains from one sample sequenced in a study of cytomegalovirus exposure and HLA in healthy donors. The PCR used 60 Vbeta and 13 Jbeta primers. TCRdb keeps only in-frame clones here, not all; method: immunoSEQ multiplex PCR. The table shows about 110,000 clones, with about 81% occurring only once. Sequenced material: PBMCs. Source of these receptors: a male donor in good health and CMV-seropositive.

The chain combines TRBV27 with TRBJ1-3; possible D gene TRBD1, 6 bases. CDR1 and CDR2 (germline): MNHEY, SMNVEV (reference sequence). Between the trimmed V and J ends, which lost 5 bases and 6 bases, there was a span of 17 bases. The CDR3 extends over 15 amino acids. The CDR3 sequence: CASSPTGLSTNTIYF. The CDR3 nucleotides are TGTGCCAGCAGTCCCACAGGGTTATCGACAAACACCATATATTTT.

In DNA form, the CDR3 reads TGTGCCAGCAGTGAAGCTGACAGCCTAGGGGGGCCCCAGCATTTT. Its translation is CASSEADSLGGPQHF. V usage is TRBV6-1 and J usage is TRBJ1-5; a weak D match, TRBD1 (6 bases). This CDR3 has 15 residues. V lost 0 bases and J 9 bases, leaving 15 bases between the germline ends. The germline V gene encodes CDR1 MNHNS and CDR2 SASEGT.

The chain combines TRBV14 with TRBJ2-7; TRBD2 agrees at 10 bases. The CDR3 totals 14 residues. CDR1 and CDR2 (germline): SGHDN, FVKESK. V dropped 0 bases and J dropped 12; count of bases not matched to a gene: 8. Written as DNA, the CDR3 is TGTGCCAGCAGCCAAGATCTGCTAGCGGGGGAGGCGTACTTC. Translation gives CASSQDLLAGEAYF.

J is TRBJ1-1 and V is TRBV7-3, with TRBD1 matching over 10 bases. Unmatched junction bases numbered 6, after V lost 5 bases and J lost 0 bases. The CDR3 extends over 16 amino acids. CDR1 is SGHTA, CDR2 FQGTGA, per germline. The CDR3 is CASSRQGAGMNTEAFF. CDR3 sequence (DNA): TGTGCCAGCAGCCGACAGGGGGCGGGGATGAACACTGAAGCTTTCTTT.

This clone was seen once. This chain joins TRBV27 and TRBJ2-2; 8 positions agree with TRBD2. Germline assignment: CDR1 MNHEY and CDR2 SMNVEV (reference sequence). After removal of 5 bases from V and 8 bases from J, the junction contained 16 bases not matched to a gene. The CDR3 contains 17 residues. CDR3 in amino acids: CASSPIGYGGASGELFF. In DNA, the CDR3 is TGTGCCAGCAGTCCCATCGGTTACGGGGGGGCTTCAGGGGAGCTGTTTTTT.

This clone was seen more than once but under ten times. The J gene is TRBJ2-2, the V gene TRBV4-1, with a possible D match to TRBD2 (6 bases). This CDR3 contains 14 residues. Germline CDR1 MGHRA, CDR2 YSYEKL. The germline V and J ends were trimmed by 5 bases and 3 bases, with 10 bases remaining between them. The CDR3 bases are TGCGCCAGCAGCGGAGGGTCACACACCGGGGAGCTGTTTTTT. Translating gives CASSGGSHTGELFF.

CDR3 nucleotide sequence: TGTGCCAGCAGCCAAGACCGGGACAGGGTTGATACGCAGTATTTT. Translation: CASSQDRDRVDTQYF. The chain employs TRBV4-2 and TRBJ2-3, with TRBD1 matching over 9 bases. Trimming at V came to 0 bases and at J to 6 bases, leaving 4 bases not matched to a gene. Germline loops: CDR1 LGHNA, CDR2 YNFKEQ. The CDR3 has 15 residues.

The V and J genes are TRBV28 and TRBJ1-1; D gene unclear. The V gene lost 4 bases and the J gene lost 4 bases, with 10 bases spanning the gap. The CDR3 contains 13 residues. CDR1 is MDHEN and CDR2 is SYDVKM in the germline V gene. CDR3 nucleotide sequence: TGTGCCAGCAGTTCCCCAGTCGTCACTGAAGCTTTCTTT. Translated, it gives CASSSPVVTEAFF.

The genes are TRBV2 and TRBJ1-4; tentatively, D is TRBD1 (5 bases). Germline V gives CDR1 SNHLY, CDR2 FYNNEI. The CDR3 sequence is 15 residues long. Trimming left V 5 bases short and J 0 bases short, with 10 bases between. For the CDR3, the DNA is TGTGCCAGCAGTATCACAGGTTCAACTAATGAAAAACTGTTTTTT. Residues: CASSITGSTNEKLFF. The full variable domain, in which reference TRBV2 and TRBJ1-4 provide the parts outside the CDR3, is EPEVTQTPSHQVTQMGQEVILRCVPISNHLYFYWYRQILGQKVEFLVSFYNNEISEKSEIFDDQFSVERPDGSNFTLKIRSTKLEDSAMYFCASSITGSTNEKLFFGSGTQLSVL.

J is TRBJ2-3 and V is TRBV28; TRBD1 matches at 8 bases. This CDR3 contains 15 residues. The junction had 12 bases not matched to a gene; V was cut back by 4 bases and J by 9 bases. The germline gives CDR1 MDHEN, CDR2 SYDVKM. The CDR3 is CASSSIAWDRWTQYF. The CDR3 region has the DNA TGTGCCAGCAGTTCTATCGCATGGGACAGGTGGACGCAGTATTTT.

The chain combines TRBV4-3 with TRBJ2-7; 7 bases match TRBD1. Germline V gene sequence: CDR1 LGHNA, CDR2 YSLEER. The CDR3 covers 13 residues. The junction had 2 bases not matched to a gene; V was cut back by 2 bases and J by 4 bases. The CDR3 DNA reads as TGCGCCAGCAGCCAAACGACAGGGTACGAGCAGTACTTC. Translated, it gives CASSQTTGYEQYF.

This sequence joins TRBV5-6 and TRBJ1-5; D may be TRBD1 (5 bases). The V end lost 0 bases, the J end lost 2 bases, and 9 bases lay between the germline ends. The CDR3 has 15 amino acids. In germline, CDR1 is SGHDT, CDR2 YYEEEE. The CDR3 protein is CASSLEGKGNQPQHF. In nucleotides, the CDR3 is TGTGCCAGCAGCTTGGAGGGGAAAGGCAATCAGCCCCAGCATTTT.

The chain carries TRBV20-1 and TRBJ2-7, with D unresolved. The CDR3 spans 11 residues. The germline V gene has CDR1 DFQATT and CDR2 SNEGSKA (reference sequence). Between the trimmed V and J ends, which lost 6 bases and 6 bases, there was a span of 12 bases. The CDR3 sequence: CSAEKMAEQYF. CDR3 bases: TGCAGTGCCGAAAAAATGGCCGAGCAGTACTTC.

In nucleotides, the CDR3 is TGTGCCAGCAGTTATAAGCGGGGTACCTACGAGCAGTACTTC. It is translated as CASSYKRGTYEQYF. This chain uses TRBV7-2 with TRBJ2-7, with TRBD2 matching 7 bases. V was clipped by 6 bases and J by 2 bases; unmatched bases: 7. Germline V gives CDR1 SGHTA, CDR2 FQGNSA. This CDR3 comprises 14 residues. The full variable domain, with the rest looked up from reference TRBV7-2 and TRBJ2-7, is GAGVSQSPSNKVTEKGKDVELRCDPISGHTALYWYRQSLGQGLEFLIYFQGNSAPDKSGLPSDRFSAERTGGSVSTLTIQRTQQEDSAVYLCASSYKRGTYEQYFGPGTRLTVT.

As to this clone: Germline is not matched at one junction end, which may reflect a read error. The chain uses TRBV28 and TRBJ1-2; D is possibly TRBD1 (5 bases). The CDR3 loop spans 13 amino acids. Germline V CDR1 and CDR2: MDHEN, SYDVKM. The CDR3 region is CASSSQGTYGYPF. DNA for the CDR3: TGTGCCAGCAGTTCCCAGGGTACCTATGGCTACCCCTTC.

The chain is built from TRBV5-1 and TRBJ2-7, with TRBD1 matching over 7 bases. V lost 4 bases and J lost 5; bases outside the gene matches: 12. Germline V CDR1 and CDR2: SGHRS, YFSETQ. The CDR3 loop spans 15 amino acids. CDR3 in DNA: TGCGCCAGCAGCAGAGGGCAGGGGGTATGGGACGAGCAGTACTTC. Residues: CASSRGQGVWDEQYF. The whole variable domain, filled in from reference TRBV5-1 and TRBJ2-7, reads KAGVTQTPRYLIKTRGQQVTLSCSPISGHRSVSWYQQTPGQGLQFLFEYFSETQRNKGNFPGRFSGRQFSNSRSEMNVSTLELGDSALYLCASSRGQGVWDEQYFGPGTRLTVT.